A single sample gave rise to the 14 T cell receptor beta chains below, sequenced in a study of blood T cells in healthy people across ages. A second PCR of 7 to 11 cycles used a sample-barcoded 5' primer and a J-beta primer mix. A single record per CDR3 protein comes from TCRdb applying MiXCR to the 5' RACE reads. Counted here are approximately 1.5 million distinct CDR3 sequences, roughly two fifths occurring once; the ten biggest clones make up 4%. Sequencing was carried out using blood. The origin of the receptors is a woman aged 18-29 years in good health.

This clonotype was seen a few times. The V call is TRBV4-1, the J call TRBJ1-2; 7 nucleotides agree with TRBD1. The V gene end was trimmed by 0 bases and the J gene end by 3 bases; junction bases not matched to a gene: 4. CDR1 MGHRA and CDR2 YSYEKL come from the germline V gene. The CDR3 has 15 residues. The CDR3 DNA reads TGCGCCAGCAGCCAAGATTGGACAGGCTACTATGGCTACACCTTC. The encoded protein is CASSQDWTGYYGYTF.

As DNA, the CDR3 is TGTGCCAGCAGCTTACTAGCGGGGGCCCCGAACGAGCAGTACTTC. This encodes CASSLLAGAPNEQYF. The V gene is TRBV7-9, the J gene TRBJ2-7; TRBD2 matches at 10 bases. CDR1 and CDR2 from the germline V gene are SEHNR and FQNEAQ (reference sequence). After removal of 2 bases from V and 5 bases from J, the junction contained 6 bases not matched to a gene. The CDR3 loop spans 15 amino acids.

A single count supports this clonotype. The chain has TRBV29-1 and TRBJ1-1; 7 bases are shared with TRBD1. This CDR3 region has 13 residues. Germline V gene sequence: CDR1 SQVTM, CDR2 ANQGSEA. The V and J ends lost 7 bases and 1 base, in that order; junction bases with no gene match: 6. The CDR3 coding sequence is TGCAGCGACCCACAGGGGACGAACACTGAAGCTTTCTTT. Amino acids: CSDPQGTNTEAFF. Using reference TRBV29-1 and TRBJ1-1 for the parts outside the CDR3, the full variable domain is SAVISQKPSRDICQRGTSLTIQCQVDSQVTMMFWYRQQPGQSLTLIATANQGSEATYESGFVIDKFPISRPNLTFSTLTVSNMSPEDSSIYLCSDPQGTNTEAFFGQGTRLTVV.

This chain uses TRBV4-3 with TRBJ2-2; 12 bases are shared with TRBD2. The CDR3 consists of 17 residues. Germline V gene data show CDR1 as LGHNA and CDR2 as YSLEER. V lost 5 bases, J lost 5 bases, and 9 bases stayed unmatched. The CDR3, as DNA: TGCGCCAGCAGCACCCCCGGGACTAGCGGGCTTACCGGGGAGCTGTTTTTT. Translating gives CASSTPGTSGLTGELFF.

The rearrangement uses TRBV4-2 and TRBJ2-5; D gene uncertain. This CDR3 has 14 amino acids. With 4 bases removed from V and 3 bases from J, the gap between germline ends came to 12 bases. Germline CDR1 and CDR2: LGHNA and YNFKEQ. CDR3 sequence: CASSLTPEKETQYF. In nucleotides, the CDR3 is TGTGCCAGCAGCCTGACGCCCGAAAAAGAGACCCAGTACTTC.

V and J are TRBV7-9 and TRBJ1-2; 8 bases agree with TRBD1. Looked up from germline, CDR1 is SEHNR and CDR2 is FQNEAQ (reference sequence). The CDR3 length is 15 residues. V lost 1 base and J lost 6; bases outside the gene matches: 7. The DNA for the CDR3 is TGTGCCAGCAGCTTAGGACAGGGGAGGTTCGATGGCTACACCTTC. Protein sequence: CASSLGQGRFDGYTF.

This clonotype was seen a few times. The CDR3 coding sequence is TGCGCCAGCACCCCGGACAGGCTGGATTATGGCTACACCTTC. Translating it yields CASTPDRLDYGYTF. V gene TRBV5-1 combines with J gene TRBJ1-2; 7 bases are a match to TRBD1. Trimming removed 6 bases from V and 5 bases from J; junction bases left unmatched: 10. Germline CDR1 reads SGHRS; CDR2 reads YFSETQ. The CDR3 is 14 residues long.

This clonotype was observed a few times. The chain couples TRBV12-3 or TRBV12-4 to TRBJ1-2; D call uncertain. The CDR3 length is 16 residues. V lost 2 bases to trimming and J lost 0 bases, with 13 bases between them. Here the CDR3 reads CASSLSAREPNYGYTF. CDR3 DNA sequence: TGTGCCAGCAGTTTATCGGCCCGTGAGCCTAACTATGGCTACACCTTC.

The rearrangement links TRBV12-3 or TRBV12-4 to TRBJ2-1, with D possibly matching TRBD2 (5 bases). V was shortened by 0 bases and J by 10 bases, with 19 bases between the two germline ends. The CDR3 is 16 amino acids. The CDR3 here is CASSLARGGIMIEQFF. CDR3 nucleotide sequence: TGTGCCAGCAGTTTAGCGCGTGGAGGAATAATGATAGAGCAGTTCTTC.

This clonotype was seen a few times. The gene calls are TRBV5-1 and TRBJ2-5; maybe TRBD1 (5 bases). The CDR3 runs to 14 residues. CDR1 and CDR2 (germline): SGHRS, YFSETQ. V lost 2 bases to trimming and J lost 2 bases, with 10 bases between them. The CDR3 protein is CASSFSTAQETQYF. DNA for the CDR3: TGCGCCAGCAGCTTCTCGACAGCGCAAGAGACCCAGTACTTC.

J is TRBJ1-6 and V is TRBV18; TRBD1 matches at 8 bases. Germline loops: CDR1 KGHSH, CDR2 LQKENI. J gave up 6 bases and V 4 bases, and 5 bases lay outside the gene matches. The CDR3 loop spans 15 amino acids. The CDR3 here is CASSLRTGINSPLHF. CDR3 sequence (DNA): TGTGCCAGCTCACTACGGACAGGGATTAATTCACCCCTCCACTTT.

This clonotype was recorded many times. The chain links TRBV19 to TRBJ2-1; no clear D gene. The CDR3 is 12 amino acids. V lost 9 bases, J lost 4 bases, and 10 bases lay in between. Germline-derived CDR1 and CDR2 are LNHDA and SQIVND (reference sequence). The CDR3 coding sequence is TGTGCCAGCAGCCAAGGTTACAATGAGCAGTTCTTC. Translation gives CASSQGYNEQFF.

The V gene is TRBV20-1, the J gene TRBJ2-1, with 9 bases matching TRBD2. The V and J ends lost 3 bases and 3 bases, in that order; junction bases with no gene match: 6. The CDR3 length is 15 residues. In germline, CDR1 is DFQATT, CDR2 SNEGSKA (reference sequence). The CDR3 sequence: CSARWREGLYNEQFF. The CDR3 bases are TGCAGTGCTAGGTGGCGGGAGGGCCTCTACAATGAGCAGTTCTTC.

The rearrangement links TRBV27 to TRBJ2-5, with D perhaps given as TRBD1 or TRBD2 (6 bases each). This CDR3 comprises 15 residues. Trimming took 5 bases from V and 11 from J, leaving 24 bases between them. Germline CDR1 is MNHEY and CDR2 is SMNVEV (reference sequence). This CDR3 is CASSIQGGSYNEQYF. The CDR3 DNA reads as TGTGCCAGCAGTATACAGGGAGGCTCCTACAATGAGCAGTACTTC.